The 24 T cell receptor beta chains reported below all come from one sample, sequenced in a study of blood T cells in healthy people across ages. The use of a sample-barcoded 5' primer and a J-beta primer mix characterized a second PCR of roughly 6 to 11 cycles. TCRdb re-analysed the 5' RACE reads in MiXCR, keeping a single row per CDR3 protein. Here the sample spans over a million distinct CDR3 sequences, about 40% being singletons. Sequencing input: blood. The source of these receptors is a woman aged 18-29 years in good health.

The V and J genes are TRBV6-2 or TRBV6-3 and TRBJ2-3; 8 bases match TRBD2. There are 14 residues in the CDR3. Germline V gene data show CDR1 as MNHEY and CDR2 as SVGEGT. With V trimmed by 6 bases and J by 14 bases, 16 bases remained unmatched. The CDR3 loop is CASSPITGGGIPYF. DNA for the CDR3: TGTGCCAGCAGCCCTATTACTGGCGGGGGGATCCCGTATTTT.

This clonotype was found many times. J is TRBJ2-3 and V is TRBV29-1; D ambiguous. Germline loops: CDR1 SQVTM, CDR2 ANQGSEA. CDR3 length: 12 residues. Trimming left V 4 bases short and J 7 bases short, with 12 bases between. Here the CDR3 reads CSVATDLYTQYF. The CDR3 DNA reads as TGCAGCGTTGCAACCGACCTATATACGCAGTATTTT.

This clonotype has more than one count but fewer than ten. The chain has TRBV3-1 and TRBJ2-7; TRBD1 agrees at 10 bases. The germline V gene encodes CDR1 LGHDT and CDR2 YNNKEL (reference sequence). J was trimmed by 4 bases and V by 6 bases; bases with no gene match: 9. The CDR3 extends over 15 amino acids. This chain's CDR3 is CASSSSGQGEYEQYF. The CDR3 coding sequence is TGTGCCAGCAGTTCCTCTGGACAGGGGGAATACGAGCAGTACTTC.

The V call is TRBV3-1, the J call TRBJ2-7; perhaps TRBD2 as D (7 bases). This CDR3 is 16 amino acids long. V lost 4 bases and J lost 2, with 18 bases in between. Germline V lookup: CDR1 LGHDT, CDR2 YNNKEL (reference sequence). The CDR3 here is CASSRWGAGATYEQYF. CDR3 nucleotides: TGTGCCAGCAGCCGGTGGGGGGCGGGAGCGACCTACGAGCAGTACTTC.

This chain uses TRBV28 with TRBJ2-1; D may be TRBD1 or TRBD2 (5 bases each). The end of the DNA aligns better with TRBJ2-7, so the J call may be wrong. The CDR3 totals 16 residues. Germline V lookup: CDR1 MDHEN, CDR2 SYDVKM. DNA for the CDR3: TGTGCCAGCAGTCTTACACGGGGCAGAGGGTACAATGAGCAGTACTTC. Encoded protein: CASSLTRGRGYNEQYF.

This clonotype turned up a few times. The V call is TRBV4-2, the J call TRBJ2-1; 9 bases map to TRBD2. This CDR3 comprises 16 residues. The germline CDR1 and CDR2 sequences are LGHNA and YNFKEQ. J lost 5 bases, V lost 1 base, and 6 bases had no gene match. CDR3 amino acids: CASSQGSGGLNNEQFF. CDR3 DNA sequence: TGTGCCAGCAGCCAAGGGAGCGGGGGGCTGAACAATGAGCAGTTCTTC.

The chain recombines TRBV12-3 or TRBV12-4 with TRBJ2-3; 7 bases align to TRBD2. The CDR3 length is 13 residues. V shed 8 bases and J 4 bases; nucleotides not matched to a gene: 6. The CDR3 nucleotides read TGTGCCAGCGGGGGGAGGGGCCCAGATACGCAGTATTTT. Its protein is CASGGRGPDTQYF.

The table lists this clonotype with a few counts. The chain employs TRBV4-1 and TRBJ2-1; 12 nucleotides line up with TRBD2. V trimming: 0 bases; J trimming: 8 bases; junction bases outside the gene matches: 5. Germline V CDR1 and CDR2: MGHRA, YSYEKL. The CDR3 is 16 amino acids. CDR3 coding DNA: TGCGCCAGCAGCCAAGATGGCCTAGCGGGAGGGTATGAGCAGTTCTTC. It yields the protein CASSQDGLAGGYEQFF.

The chain has TRBV20-1 and TRBJ2-1; D perhaps matches TRBD1 (5 bases). Germline loops: CDR1 DFQATT, CDR2 SNEGSKA (reference sequence). There are 14 residues in the CDR3. V gave up 3 bases and J gave up 1 base, with 10 bases separating them. The CDR3 DNA sequence: TGCAGTGCTAGCGGGCAGGGATCCTACAATGAGCAGTTCTTC. It specifies CSASGQGSYNEQFF.

The chain links TRBV3-1 to TRBJ1-2, with no clear D. Germline loops: CDR1 LGHDT, CDR2 YNNKEL (reference sequence). The CDR3 spans 12 residues. Trimming stripped 1 base from V and 11 bases from J, with 11 bases between. CDR3 DNA sequence: TGTGCCAGCAGCCAAGGGTCTCGGGCGTACACCTTC. Translated, it gives CASSQGSRAYTF.

In this sample, this clonotype turned up once. This chain links TRBV14 with TRBJ2-1; 9 bases fit TRBD1. CDR1 and CDR2 from the germline V gene are SGHDN and FVKESK. J gave up 4 bases and V 1 base, and 5 bases lay outside the gene matches. There are 16 residues in the CDR3. This CDR3 reads CASSQAPGQGYNEQFF. DNA for the CDR3: TGTGCCAGCAGCCAAGCACCGGGACAGGGATACAATGAGCAGTTCTTC.

The chain joins TRBV27 to TRBJ2-5; D tentatively fits TRBD1 or TRBD2 (5 bases each). CDR1 and CDR2 (germline): MNHEY, SMNVEV (reference sequence). V lost 2 bases, J lost 11 bases, and 21 bases lay in between. The CDR3 is 15 amino acids. The CDR3 is CASSLKWDGVGEQYF. CDR3 in DNA: TGTGCCAGCAGTTTAAAGTGGGACGGGGTAGGGGAGCAGTACTTC.

The chain joins TRBV2 to TRBJ2-1, with 13 bases matching TRBD2. V trimming: 8 bases; J trimming: 6 bases; junction bases outside the gene matches: 7. This CDR3 spans 15 amino acids. Germline-derived CDR1 and CDR2 are SNHLY and FYNNEI. CDR3 residues: CASVLAGGLGNEQFF. The DNA of the CDR3 is TGTGCCAGCGTACTAGCGGGAGGGCTGGGCAATGAGCAGTTCTTC.

The chain is built from TRBV20-1 and TRBJ2-5, with D perhaps TRBD2 (5 bases). Trimming cost V 4 bases and J 5 bases, with 17 bases left between them. CDR1 is DFQATT, CDR2 SNEGSKA, per germline (reference sequence). There are 14 residues in the CDR3. CDR3 amino acids: CSAKRGLSWETQYF. The CDR3 nucleotides read TGCAGTGCTAAGAGAGGACTCTCATGGGAGACCCAGTACTTC.

This clonotype was seen ten or more times. The rearrangement uses TRBV10-3 and TRBJ2-1, with unresolved D. Trimming stripped 5 bases from V and 10 bases from J, with 9 bases between. This CDR3 has 11 amino acids. Germline V gives CDR1 ENHRY, CDR2 SYGVKD. CDR3 sequence reads: CAISNGREQFF. CDR3 nucleotide sequence: TGTGCCATCAGTAACGGGCGGGAGCAGTTCTTC.

The chain uses TRBV4-1 and TRBJ2-7; tentatively, D is TRBD1 or TRBD2 (6 bases each). The DNA matches TRBJ2-5 better at its end, which makes the J call doubtful. Germline loops: CDR1 MGHRA, CDR2 YSYEKL. The CDR3 runs to 16 residues. The CDR3 is CASSQDSRGAWETQYF. The CDR3 DNA follows: TGCGCCAGCAGCCAAGATTCTAGGGGGGCCTGGGAGACCCAGTACTTC.

The V gene is TRBV6-5, the J gene TRBJ2-6, with D maybe TRBD2 (5 bases). Germline V lookup: CDR1 MNHEY, CDR2 SVGAGI. This CDR3 has 14 amino acids. Trimming removed 11 bases at V and 1 base at J, with 12 bases between. CDR3 DNA: TGTGCCTTGATAGGACTGTCTGGGGCCAACGTCCTGACTTTC. It codes for CALIGLSGANVLTF.

The chain has TRBV29-1 and TRBJ1-1, with D unresolved. Between the trimmed V and J ends, which lost 0 bases and 8 bases, there was a span of 16 bases. The germline CDR1 and CDR2 sequences are SQVTM and ANQGSEA. This CDR3 spans 14 amino acids. CDR3 region: CSVEDLRETMEAFF. The CDR3 coding sequence is TGCAGCGTTGAAGATCTGCGGGAAACAATGGAAGCTTTCTTT. Supplemented by reference TRBV29-1 and TRBJ1-1, the full variable domain reads SAVISQKPSRDICQRGTSLTIQCQVDSQVTMMFWYRQQPGQSLTLIATANQGSEATYESGFVIDKFPISRPNLTFSTLTVSNMSPEDSSIYLCSVEDLRETMEAFFGQGTRLTVV.

This clonotype was detected only a few times. The chain couples TRBV30 to TRBJ1-2; D is perhaps TRBD1 (6 bases). From germline, CDR1 is GTSNPN and CDR2 SVGIG (reference sequence). This CDR3 has 13 amino acids. With 4 bases removed from V and 2 bases from J, the gap between germline ends came to 11 bases. The CDR3 bases are TGTGCCTGGACTACAGGGCCCAACTATGGCTACACCTTC. This sequence encodes CAWTTGPNYGYTF.

This chain uses TRBV6-2 or TRBV6-3 with TRBJ1-5; possible D gene TRBD1, 5 bases. V was pared by 6 bases and J by 4 bases, with 13 bases between. CDR1 and CDR2 (germline): MNHEY, SVGEGT. This CDR3 comprises 14 residues. The CDR3 sequence is CASSVGGPNQPQHF. As DNA, the CDR3 is TGTGCCAGCAGCGTCGGGGGACCGAATCAGCCCCAGCATTTT.

This clonotype has only a few counts. This sequence joins TRBV10-3 and TRBJ2-4, with D hard to call. CDR3 length: 14 amino acids. Germline CDR1 reads ENHRY; CDR2 reads SYGVKD. With 3 bases removed from V and 0 bases from J, the gap between germline ends came to 6 bases. The CDR3 reads CAISDDVAKNIQYF. The CDR3 nucleotides are TGTGCCATCAGTGACGACGTAGCCAAAAACATTCAGTACTTC.

In its sample, this clonotype was seen a few times. This chain uses TRBV12-3 or TRBV12-4 with TRBJ1-5; D is undetermined. The CDR3 covers 15 residues. V was shortened by 10 bases and J by 6 bases, with 22 bases between the two germline ends. CDR3 loop: CATALGQAEGQPQHF. For the CDR3, the DNA is TGTGCCACCGCACTAGGCCAAGCTGAGGGTCAGCCCCAGCATTTT.

The chain links TRBV30 to TRBJ2-1; 8 positions match TRBD2. V trimming: 0 bases; J trimming: 4 bases; junction bases outside the gene matches: 2. The CDR3 extends over 14 amino acids. Germline lookup yields CDR1 GTSNPN and CDR2 SVGIG (reference sequence). The CDR3 loop is CAWSVGGGYNEQFF. The CDR3 nucleotides are TGTGCCTGGAGTGTGGGCGGGGGGTACAATGAGCAGTTCTTC.

The J gene is TRBJ1-1, the V gene TRBV5-1; 9 positions match TRBD1. The germline gives CDR1 SGHRS, CDR2 YFSETQ. This CDR3 has 23 amino acids. The ends lost 4 bases at V and 0 bases at J; junction bases unmatched: 28. The CDR3 DNA follows: TGCGCCAGCAGCATGCAGCTTGGCGTTACGGTGTCCTGGACAGGGGTGATGAACACTGAAGCTTTCTTT. Amino acid sequence: CASSMQLGVTVSWTGVMNTEAFF. Drawing the rest from reference TRBV5-1 and TRBJ1-1, the complete variable domain is KAGVTQTPRYLIKTRGQQVTLSCSPISGHRSVSWYQQTPGQGLQFLFEYFSETQRNKGNFPGRFSGRQFSNSRSEMNVSTLELGDSALYLCASSMQLGVTVSWTGVMNTEAFFGQGTRLTVV.